Listed here are 23 T cell receptor beta chains from one sample, sequenced in a study of early T cells in non-severe SARS-CoV-2 infection. TCRdb re-called the 5' RACE reads through MiXCR, storing one row per CDR3 protein. The table lists more than 65,000 distinct CDR3 sequences, more than 10% of them singletons. Input material: whole blood. The receptors derive from an adult who was a healthcare worker with PCR-confirmed SARS-CoV-2 infection or an uninfected control (not recorded which).

This chain joins TRBV5-1 and TRBJ2-7; D tentatively fits TRBD1 or TRBD2 (6 bases each). The germline V gene encodes CDR1 SGHRS and CDR2 YFSETQ. CDR3 length: 13 amino acids. Trimming removed 3 bases from V and 5 bases from J, with 12 bases in between. The CDR3: CASSWGAMDEQYF. The CDR3 bases are TGCGCCAGCAGCTGGGGGGCAATGGACGAGCAGTACTTC.

This clonotype was recorded many times. V usage is TRBV7-2 and J usage is TRBJ1-5; tentatively, D is TRBD1 (5 bases). With 3 bases removed from V and 0 bases from J, the gap between germline ends came to 9 bases. This CDR3 has 15 amino acids. CDR1 and CDR2 from the germline V gene are SGHTA and FQGNSA. The CDR3 region is CASSFLGGSNQPQHF. In nucleotides, the CDR3 is TGTGCCAGCAGCTTCCTCGGGGGTAGCAATCAGCCCCAGCATTTT.

The chain combines TRBV28 with TRBJ2-3, with 11 bases matching TRBD2. The CDR3 consists of 14 residues. Trimming at V came to 7 bases and at J to 4 bases, leaving 4 bases not matched to a gene. Germline CDR1 is MDHEN and CDR2 is SYDVKM. CDR3 DNA sequence: TGTGCCAGCACAATAGCGGGAGGGGCAGATACGCAGTATTTT. Amino acids: CASTIAGGADTQYF.

J is TRBJ1-2 and V is TRBV29-1, with D perhaps matching TRBD1 (6 bases). V lost 0 bases and J 7 bases, leaving 15 bases between the germline ends. This CDR3 has 14 residues. The germline V gene encodes CDR1 SQVTM and CDR2 ANQGSEA. CDR3 nucleotides: TGCAGCGTTGAAGAACAGGGTATAGTAGGTGGCTACACCTTC. Amino acids: CSVEEQGIVGGYTF.

The chain uses TRBV29-1 and TRBJ2-7; a weak D match, TRBD2 (7 bases). Germline CDR1 is SQVTM and CDR2 is ANQGSEA. V was trimmed by 7 bases and J by 5 bases, leaving 15 bases between them. This CDR3 is 12 amino acids long. In nucleotides, the CDR3 is TGCAGCGCGTGGGGGGGGGCGCACGAGCAGTACTTC. It yields the protein CSAWGGAHEQYF.

V is TRBV19 and J is TRBJ1-5; D uncertain. Germline loops: CDR1 LNHDA, CDR2 SQIVND (reference sequence). The V end was cut by 3 bases, the J end by 7 bases, with 13 bases between. The CDR3 has 14 residues. The CDR3 region is CASSMWGVGQPQHF. Here the CDR3 DNA reads TGTGCCAGTAGTATGTGGGGTGTCGGCCAGCCCCAGCATTTT.

The chain uses TRBV6-5 and TRBJ2-7; D may be TRBD1 (5 bases). V was clipped by 5 bases and J by 3 bases, with 14 bases between them. Germline assignment: CDR1 MNHEY and CDR2 SVGAGI. This CDR3 has 14 residues. The chain's CDR3 is CASSQQGSSYEQYF. The CDR3, as DNA: TGTGCCAGCAGTCAGCAGGGCTCCAGCTACGAGCAGTACTTC.

This clonotype was found a few times. V usage is TRBV10-2 and J usage is TRBJ2-3; either TRBD1 or TRBD2 may supply D (5 bases each). This CDR3 has 14 residues. V lost 8 bases, J lost 6 bases, and 18 bases lay in between. From germline, CDR1 is WSHSY and CDR2 SAAADI. The CDR3: CASVRGLRLDTQYF. The CDR3 bases are TGCGCCAGCGTTCGGGGCTTAAGGCTGGATACGCAGTATTTT.

This clonotype was seen a handful of times. The chain has TRBV7-9 and TRBJ2-1; D gene uncertain. The ends were cut back, 4 bases at V and 9 bases at J, with 10 bases in the middle. This CDR3 has 12 residues. Germline CDR1 is SEHNR and CDR2 is FQNEAQ (reference sequence). The CDR3 loop reads CASSYLGAEQFF. DNA of the CDR3: TGTGCCAGCAGCTATCTAGGAGCTGAGCAGTTCTTC.

The rearrangement uses TRBV24-1 and TRBJ1-6; D uncertain. This CDR3 has 16 amino acids. CDR1 is KGHDR and CDR2 is SFDVKD in the germline V gene. The V and J ends lost 3 bases and 10 bases respectively, with 18 bases between them. The CDR3: CATSDERESAYSPLHF. The CDR3 bases are TGTGCCACCAGTGATGAAAGGGAATCGGCGTACTCACCCCTCCACTTT.

The V gene is TRBV20-1, the J gene TRBJ2-3; a possible D gene is TRBD1 (6 bases). The V gene's germline CDR1 is DFQATT and CDR2 SNEGSKA (reference sequence). V lost 7 bases, J lost 2 bases, and 19 bases lay in between. CDR3 length equals 15 residues. CDR3: CSVHRARQDTDTQYF. CDR3 in DNA: TGCAGTGTCCACCGAGCAAGACAGGACACAGATACGCAGTATTTT.

This chain joins TRBV7-9 and TRBJ1-5, with D unresolved. Trimming cost V 5 bases and J 6 bases, with 11 bases left between them. Germline CDR1 and CDR2: SEHNR and FQNEAQ (reference sequence). This CDR3 is built from 13 residues. CDR3 amino acids: CASSGKVSQPQHF. The CDR3 DNA reads TGTGCCAGCAGCGGTAAGGTTTCTCAGCCCCAGCATTTT.

This clonotype was recorded at least ten times. The chain has TRBV7-9 and TRBJ2-6; tentative D call: TRBD1 (6 bases). The V gene lost 4 bases and the J gene lost 4 bases, with 11 bases spanning the gap. Germline lookup yields CDR1 SEHNR and CDR2 FQNEAQ (reference sequence). The CDR3 extends over 15 amino acids. The CDR3 DNA reads TGTGCCAGCAGCTCACAGGGTACCGGGGCCAACGTCCTGACTTTC. This encodes CASSSQGTGANVLTF.

This clonotype has ten or more counts. The genes are TRBV29-1 and TRBJ2-4; D unclear. V shed 6 bases and J shed 8 bases, with 11 bases lying between them. This CDR3 spans 11 amino acids. In germline, CDR1 is SQVTM, CDR2 ANQGSEA. CDR3 DNA: TGCAGCGTGAAGCAGTCGGACATTCAGTACTTC. Encoded protein: CSVKQSDIQYF.

This chain connects TRBV7-9 to TRBJ2-4; D not resolved. Germline lookup yields CDR1 SEHNR and CDR2 FQNEAQ (reference sequence). CDR3 length equals 11 residues. V dropped 3 bases and J dropped 6 bases, with 3 bases sitting between them. This CDR3 is CASSFGNIQYF. In nucleotides, the CDR3 is TGTGCCAGCAGCTTCGGAAACATTCAGTACTTC.

This clonotype showed up many times. The chain joins TRBV6-2 or TRBV6-3 to TRBJ1-2, with D maybe TRBD1 (6 bases). Germline CDR1 reads MNHEY; CDR2 reads SVGEGT. The CDR3 has 14 residues. V shed 4 bases and J shed 7 bases, with 16 bases lying between them. The chain's CDR3 is CASSSSPGQLGYTF. The CDR3 DNA follows: TGTGCCAGCAGTTCATCACCGGGACAACTTGGCTACACCTTC.

There are many counts of this clonotype. The chain joins TRBV6-6 to TRBJ1-1; no clear D gene. V lost 2 bases to trimming and J lost 1 base, with 8 bases between them. Germline lookup yields CDR1 MNHNY and CDR2 SVGAGI (reference sequence). There are 14 residues in the CDR3. The CDR3 protein is CASSYINGNTEAFF. The CDR3 nucleotides read TGTGCCAGCAGTTACATAAATGGGAACACTGAAGCTTTCTTT.

The chain is built from TRBV12-3 or TRBV12-4 and TRBJ1-6; D is unclear. The CDR3 length is 16 residues. V was cut by 1 base and J by 6 bases, with 13 bases left in between. CDR3 sequence: CASSLDPKRLNSPLHF. CDR3 DNA sequence: TGTGCCAGCAGTTTAGACCCCAAGCGCCTTAATTCACCCCTCCACTTT.

This clonotype has ten or more counts. The V call is TRBV4-3, the J call TRBJ2-1, with TRBD2 identical over 10 bases. This CDR3 is built from 18 residues. Trimming removed 1 base from V and 0 bases from J; junction bases left unmatched: 6. Germline V gene lookup returns CDR1 LGHNA and CDR2 YSLEER. This CDR3 is CASSQVGLAVASYNEQFF. In nucleotides, the CDR3 is TGCGCCAGCAGCCAAGTTGGACTAGCGGTTGCCTCCTACAATGAGCAGTTCTTC.

This clonotype is labeled medium-sized (0.01 to 0.1%). The chain has TRBV12-3 or TRBV12-4 and TRBJ1-5, with D maybe TRBD1 (6 bases). This CDR3 comprises 14 residues. V was pared by 6 bases and J by 4 bases, with 13 bases between. CDR3 DNA: TGTGCCAGCAGCCAAGGGGGTTGGAATCAGCCCCAGCATTTT. Encoded protein: CASSQGGWNQPQHF.

The gene calls are TRBV14 and TRBJ2-3; D gene uncertain. The CDR3 covers 13 residues. V was clipped by 4 bases and J by 6 bases, with 11 bases between them. CDR1 SGHDN and CDR2 FVKESK come from the germline V gene. CDR3 coding DNA: TGTGCCAGCAGCCTCTCCCGTTTTGATACGCAGTATTTT. Protein sequence: CASSLSRFDTQYF.

This clonotype was seen at least ten times. The rearrangement uses TRBV20-1 and TRBJ2-3; D is unresolved. Germline V gives CDR1 DFQATT, CDR2 SNEGSKA (reference sequence). The CDR3 extends over 10 amino acids. V was pared by 5 bases and J by 6 bases, with 6 bases between. The DNA for the CDR3 is TGCAGTGCTCGGTGGGATACGCAGTATTTT. It is translated as CSARWDTQYF.

This chain joins TRBV29-1 and TRBJ1-1, with 7 positions matching TRBD1. J was trimmed by 1 base and V by 6 bases; bases with no gene match: 5. Germline CDR1 SQVTM, CDR2 ANQGSEA. This CDR3 comprises 13 residues. CDR3 in DNA: TGCAGCGTGGCCGGGACAGCGAACACTGAAGCTTTCTTT. The encoded protein is CSVAGTANTEAFF.